This T cell receptor (beta chain) was captured in a study of blood T cell repertoires in COVID-19. Study-wide background: Sources were T cells, B-cell-depleted T cells, or PBMCs; the material itself was cDNA or gDNA.

Only in-frame clones appear in the TCRdb table, and some are missing; sequencing was by immunoSEQ multiplex PCR. The sample consists of approximately 37,000 clones, 88% of them appearing once. Germline lookup yields CDR1 SGHVS and CDR2 FQNEAQ. V lost 5 bases, J lost 3 bases, and 10 bases lay in between. The CDR3 is 13 residues long. This clone has only one observation. This TCR came from a woman in her seventies with acute or convalescent COVID-19. The sample comprised peripheral blood. The V and J genes are TRBV7-8 and TRBJ2-5, with a possible D match to TRBD2 (5 bases). The CDR3 here is CASSRFGEETQYF. The CDR3 DNA follows: TGTGCCAGCAGCCGTTTCGGGGAAGAGACCCAGTACTTC.